What follows are 29 T cell receptor beta chains derived from one specimen sequenced in a study of CXCR3-negative and CXCR3-positive naive CD8 T cells. The libraries of TRB cDNA were constructed through 5' RACE using UMI labels. TCRdb reprocessed the 5' RACE reads, with one entry per CDR3 protein and no DNA. This table holds about 53,000 distinct CDR3 sequences. Input material: naive CXCR3- CD8+ T cells from blood. Sample subset: CD45RO-CCR7+CD27+CD95- naive CD8+ T cells lacking CXCR3 (TNR3-). These receptors all stem from a human donor in good health. Some clones in this sample may be carry-over from other donors' samples.

This chain uses TRBV29-1 with TRBJ1-1; TCRdb proposes TRBD1, but this gene call is untestable without DNA. Germline CDR1 is SQVTM and CDR2 is ANQGSEA. The CDR3 runs to 15 residues. CDR3 sequence reads: CSVGTGSPFDTEAFF.

The chain carries TRBV29-1 and TRBJ2-7; the TCRdb call, TRBD1, lacks DNA for checking. The CDR3 extends over 14 amino acids. Germline CDR1 SQVTM, CDR2 ANQGSEA. CDR3 protein: CSVVPQGGSYEQYF.

This rearrangement joins TRBV6-2 or TRBV6-3 to TRBJ2-1; TCRdb's D call of TRBD1 is untestable without DNA. Per germline, CDR1 MNHEY and CDR2 SVGEGT. There are 17 residues in the CDR3. The CDR3 is CASSTSVAGVDYNEQFF.

The chain couples TRBV7-9 to TRBJ2-2; TCRdb gives TRBD1 as the D gene, but with no DNA this cannot be confirmed. The CDR3 contains 15 residues. CDR1 SEHNR and CDR2 FQNEAQ come from the germline V gene (reference sequence). CDR3: CASSLLPGNTGELFF.

The V gene is TRBV7-8, the J gene TRBJ2-3; the D gene TCRdb calls, TRBD1, cannot be checked with no DNA. The CDR3 is 16 amino acids. Germline CDR1 and CDR2: SGHVS and FQNEAQ. CDR3 amino acids: CASSLERGQRTDTQYF.

The rearrangement joins TRBV7-9 to TRBJ2-5; the TRBD1 assignment by TCRdb is unverifiable without DNA. CDR1 is SEHNR, CDR2 FQNEAQ, per germline (reference sequence). This CDR3 has 14 amino acids. The CDR3 sequence is CASSSGQPKETQYF.

This sequence joins TRBV7-6 and TRBJ2-1; checking the TCRdb D call of TRBD1 is not possible without DNA. There are 16 residues in the CDR3. Per germline, CDR1 SGHVS and CDR2 FNYEAQ. CDR3 amino acids: CASSLAGGEPYNEQFF.

CDR3 sequence reads: CASSLVSLRLAGGLYEQFF. The chain couples TRBV7-2 to TRBJ2-1; TCRdb indicates TRBD2, and absent DNA this call remains unverified. This CDR3 is built from 19 residues. Germline-derived CDR1 and CDR2 are SGHTA and FQGNSA.

The gene calls are TRBV19 and TRBJ2-3; TCRdb outputs TRBD2, but without DNA this stays unchecked. Germline V gene lookup returns CDR1 LNHDA and CDR2 SQIVND (reference sequence). The CDR3 runs 17 residues. CDR3: CASNSRTSGEYTDTQYF.

The genes are TRBV28 and TRBJ2-1; as DNA is missing, the TRBD2 call by TCRdb cannot be tested. The CDR3 covers 15 residues. In germline, CDR1 is MDHEN, CDR2 SYDVKM. CDR3 in amino acids: CASSLLAGGDNEQFF. Full variable domain (missing parts from reference TRBV28 and TRBJ2-1): DVKVTQSSRYLVKRTGEKVFLECVQDMDHENMFWYRQDPGLGLRLIYFSYDVKMKEKGDIPEGYSVSREKKERFSLILESASTNQTSMYLCASSLLAGGDNEQFFGPGTRLTVL.

V gene TRBV12-3 or TRBV12-4 combines with J gene TRBJ2-7; TCRdb's D gene call, TRBD2, goes unchecked for lack of DNA. The CDR3 runs 19 residues. The CDR3 is CASSFDGAGTTLSSYEQYF.

CDR3 protein: CASSFFQEYEQYF. The chain is built from TRBV7-2 and TRBJ2-7. There are 13 residues in the CDR3. In germline, CDR1 is SGHTA, CDR2 FQGNSA.

The genes are TRBV15 and TRBJ2-1; the TCRdb D gene call, TRBD2, has no DNA to confirm it. The CDR3 totals 14 residues. CDR1 and CDR2 (germline): LNHNV, YYDKDF (reference sequence). CDR3 protein: CATQAGGVYNEQFF.

This chain links TRBV29-1 with TRBJ2-1; TCRdb's D call, TRBD1, is unchecked because there is no DNA. Germline-derived CDR1 and CDR2 are SQVTM and ANQGSEA. The CDR3 is 14 amino acids. CDR3 loop: CSVERDRSYNEQFF.

The CDR3 region is CSVELAGYQETQYF. The rearrangement uses TRBV29-1 and TRBJ2-5; TCRdb gives TRBD2 as the D gene, but with no DNA this cannot be confirmed. The V gene's germline CDR1 is SQVTM and CDR2 ANQGSEA. CDR3 length: 14 residues.

V gene TRBV5-1 combines with J gene TRBJ2-7. This CDR3 has 13 amino acids. Germline V lookup: CDR1 SGHRS, CDR2 YFSETQ. The CDR3 sequence: CASSLDPIYEQYF.

The chain combines TRBV4-3 with TRBJ2-3; TCRdb's assignment of TRBD2 cannot be checked, as there is no DNA. This CDR3 has 17 residues. The germline gives CDR1 LGHNA, CDR2 YSLEER. The CDR3 reads CASSHGGGGAVTDTQYF.

This sequence joins TRBV27 and TRBJ2-7. The germline V gene encodes CDR1 MNHEY and CDR2 SMNVEV (reference sequence). This CDR3 spans 13 amino acids. CDR3 amino acids: CASTEKGFGEQYF.

V gene TRBV29-1 combines with J gene TRBJ2-3; TCRdb's assignment of TRBD2 cannot be checked, as there is no DNA. This CDR3 is built from 17 residues. Germline V CDR1 and CDR2: SQVTM, ANQGSEA. CDR3 protein: CSVEDRLSGALTDTQYF.

The chain's CDR3 is CASSSRPSTNEKLFF. The rearrangement joins TRBV12-3 or TRBV12-4 to TRBJ1-4; TCRdb's D call, TRBD1, is unchecked because there is no DNA. There are 15 residues in the CDR3.

The chain couples TRBV5-1 to TRBJ2-7; TCRdb returns TRBD2, unconfirmable since there is no DNA. This CDR3 spans 15 amino acids. CDR1 is SGHRS and CDR2 is YFSETQ in the germline V gene. The CDR3 spells CASSLVPSASYEQYF.

The chain combines TRBV29-1 with TRBJ2-7; TCRdb indicates TRBD1, and absent DNA this call remains unverified. Germline lookup yields CDR1 SQVTM and CDR2 ANQGSEA. The CDR3 contains 11 residues. The CDR3 reads CSVRDGYEQYF.

The chain employs TRBV29-1 and TRBJ2-3. Germline V gene lookup returns CDR1 SQVTM and CDR2 ANQGSEA. The CDR3 consists of 12 residues. CDR3 protein: CSVVGFTDTQYF.

The chain is built from TRBV29-1 and TRBJ2-5. Germline V lookup: CDR1 SQVTM, CDR2 ANQGSEA. The CDR3 is made up of 12 amino acids. This CDR3 reads CSVRAEEETQYF.

The rearrangement links TRBV25-1 to TRBJ2-7; TCRdb's assignment of TRBD2 cannot be checked, as there is no DNA. This CDR3 has 13 residues. CDR1 MGHDK and CDR2 SYGVNS come from the germline V gene. CDR3 loop: CATSSGGSYEQYF.

The J gene is TRBJ2-7, the V gene TRBV20-1. This CDR3 contains 13 residues. The germline gives CDR1 DFQATT, CDR2 SNEGSKA (reference sequence). The CDR3 sequence: CSARPTSSYEQYF.

The rearrangement uses TRBV7-2 and TRBJ2-5; TCRdb names TRBD1, which stays unverified in the absence of DNA. Germline lookup yields CDR1 SGHTA and CDR2 FQGNSA. The CDR3 sequence is 14 residues long. The CDR3 spells CASSPRTGVETQYF.

This sequence joins TRBV7-3 and TRBJ1-1; there is no DNA to check the TCRdb D call of TRBD1. The CDR3 spans 13 residues. Germline CDR1 and CDR2: SGHTA and FQGTGA. CDR3 protein: CASSPTGGPEAFF.

CDR3 region: CASIGPKNTEAFF. The chain is built from TRBV2 and TRBJ1-1. Germline lookup yields CDR1 SNHLY and CDR2 FYNNEI. This CDR3 region has 13 residues.